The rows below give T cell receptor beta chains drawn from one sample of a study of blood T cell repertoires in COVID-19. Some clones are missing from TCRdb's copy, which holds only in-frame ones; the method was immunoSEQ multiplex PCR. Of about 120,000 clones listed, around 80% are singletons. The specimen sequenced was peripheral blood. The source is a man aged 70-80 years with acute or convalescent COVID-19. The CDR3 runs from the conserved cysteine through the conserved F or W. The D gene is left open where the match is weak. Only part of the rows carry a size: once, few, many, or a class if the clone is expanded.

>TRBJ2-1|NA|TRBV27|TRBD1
CASSATGGWGNEQFF
TGTGCCAGCAGTGCGACAGGGGGCTGGGGCAATGAGCAGTTCTTC
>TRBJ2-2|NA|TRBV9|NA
CASSVAPEINTGELFF
TGTGCCAGCAGCGTAGCCCCGGAGATCAACACCGGGGAGCTGTTTTTT
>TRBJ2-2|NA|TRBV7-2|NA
CASSPMGLVTGELFF
TGTGCCAGCAGCCCTATGGGACTCGTGACCGGGGAGCTGTTTTTT
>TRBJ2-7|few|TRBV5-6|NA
CASSLPRDSDGLNYEQYF
TGTGCCAGCAGCCTACCCCGGGACTCCGACGGCCTAAACTACGAGCAGTACTTC
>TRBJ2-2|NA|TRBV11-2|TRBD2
CASSLAAGGPNTGELFF
TGTGCCAGCAGCTTAGCTGCGGGGGGGCCGAACACCGGGGAGCTGTTTTTT
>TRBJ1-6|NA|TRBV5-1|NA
CASSLDEGNSPLHF
TGCGCCAGCAGTTTGGACGAGGGAAATTCACCCCTCCACTTT
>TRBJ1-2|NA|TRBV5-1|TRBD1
CASSFTGDDGYTF
TGCGCCAGCAGCTTCACAGGGGATGATGGCTACACCTTC
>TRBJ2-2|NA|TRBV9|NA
CASSVATSNTGELFF
TGTGCCAGCAGCGTAGCTACGAGTAACACCGGGGAGCTGTTTTTT
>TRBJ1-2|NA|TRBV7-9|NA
CASSPLPLAAGAPNYGYTF
TGTGCCAGCAGCCCACTCCCGCTTGCGGCGGGGGCGCCTAACTATGGCTACACCTTC
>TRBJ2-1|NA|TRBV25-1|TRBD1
CASSERFGRGNEQFF
TGTGCCAGCAGTGAAAGGTTTGGCAGGGGGAATGAGCAGTTCTTC
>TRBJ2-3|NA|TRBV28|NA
CASSLVGQGITDTQYF
TGTGCCAGCAGTTTAGTGGGCCAAGGTATCACAGATACGCAGTATTTT
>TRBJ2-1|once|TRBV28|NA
CASSLAGGYDEQFF
TGTGCCAGCAGTTTGGCGGGTGGGTATGATGAGCAGTTCTTC
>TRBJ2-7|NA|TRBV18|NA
CASSPGQGGSYEQYF
TGTGCCAGCTCACCAGGGCAGGGGGGTTCCTACGAGCAGTACTTC
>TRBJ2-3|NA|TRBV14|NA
CASSQSTSLTDTQYF
TGTGCCAGCAGCCAATCCACTAGCCTTACAGATACGCAGTATTTT
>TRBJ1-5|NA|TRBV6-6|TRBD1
CASSRGTGDGQPQHF
TGTGCCAGCAGTCGCGGGACAGGGGACGGGCAGCCCCAGCATTTT
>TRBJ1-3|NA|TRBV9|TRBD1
CASSAGTGRGNTIYF
TGTGCCAGCAGCGCAGGGACAGGACGTGGAAACACCATATATTTT
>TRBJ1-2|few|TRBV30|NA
CAWSLGANYGYTF
TGTGCCTGGAGTCTAGGTGCTAACTATGGCTACACCTTC
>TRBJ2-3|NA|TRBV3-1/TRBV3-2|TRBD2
CASSQDPAGTDTQYF
TGTGCCAGCAGCCAAGATCCAGCGGGGACAGATACGCAGTATTTT
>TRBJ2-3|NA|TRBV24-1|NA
CATSDSRGWGQYF
TGTGCCACCAGTGACTCTAGGGGTTGGGGGCAGTATTTT
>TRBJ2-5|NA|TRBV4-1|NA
CASSQAFKETQYF
TGCGCCAGCAGCCAAGCTTTTAAAGAGACCCAGTACTTC
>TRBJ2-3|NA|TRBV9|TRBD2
CASSVSGGAADTQYF
TGTGCCAGCAGCGTTAGCGGGGGGGCCGCAGATACGCAGTATTTT
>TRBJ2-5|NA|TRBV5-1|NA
CASSLETGSETQYF
TGCGCCAGCAGCTTGGAGACAGGATCGGAGACCCAGTACTTC
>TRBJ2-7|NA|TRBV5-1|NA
CASSSPPGGSYEQYF
TGCGCCAGCAGCTCCCCACCCGGGGGCTCCTACGAGCAGTACTTC
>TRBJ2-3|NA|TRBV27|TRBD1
CASSLRQGQGTDTQYF
TGTGCCAGCAGTTTACGACAGGGGCAGGGCACAGATACGCAGTATTTT
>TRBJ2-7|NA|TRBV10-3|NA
CAISEPEAGLPYYEQYF
TGTGCCATCAGTGAGCCGGAAGCGGGCCTGCCGTACTACGAGCAGTACTTC
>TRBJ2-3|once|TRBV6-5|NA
CASRLSWSDTQYF
TGTGCCAGCAGGTTGAGCTGGTCAGATACGCAGTATTTT
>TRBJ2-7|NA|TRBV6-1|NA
CASSEETVPSSYEQYF
TGTGCCAGCAGTGAAGAAACAGTTCCAAGCTCCTACGAGCAGTACTTC
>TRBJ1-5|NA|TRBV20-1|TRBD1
CSASTTGQGAGQPQHF
TGCAGTGCTAGTACCACAGGACAGGGGGCGGGTCAGCCCCAGCATTTT
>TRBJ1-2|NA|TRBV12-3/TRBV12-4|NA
CASSTGYGYTF
TGTGCCAGCAGTACAGGTTATGGCTACACCTTC
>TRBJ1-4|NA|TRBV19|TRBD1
CASMDRGGDEKLFF
TGTGCCAGTATGGACAGGGGCGGGGATGAAAAACTGTTTTTT
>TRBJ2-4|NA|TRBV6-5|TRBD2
CASSSRGSGENIQYF
TGTGCCAGCAGTTCCCGCGGTAGCGGGGAAAACATTCAGTACTTC
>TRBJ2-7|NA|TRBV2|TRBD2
CASSLLAGGSYEQYF
TGTGCCAGCAGCCTGCTAGCGGGGGGTTCCTACGAGCAGTACTTC
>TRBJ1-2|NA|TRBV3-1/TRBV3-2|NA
CASSPVNRDGYTF
TGTGCCAGCAGCCCCGTCAACAGGGACGGCTACACCTTC
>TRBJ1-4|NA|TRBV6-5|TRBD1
CASSKQGAREKLFF
TGTGCCAGCAGCAAACAGGGGGCTCGGGAAAAACTGTTTTTT
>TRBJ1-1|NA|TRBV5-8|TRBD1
CASSLGTGVNTEAFF
TGTGCCAGCAGCTTGGGCACAGGGGTGAACACTGAAGCTTTCTTT
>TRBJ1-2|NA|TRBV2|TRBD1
CASSVDRERSYTF
TGTGCCAGCAGTGTGGACAGGGAAAGAAGCTACACCTTC
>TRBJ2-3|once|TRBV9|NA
CASSVALLDTQYF
TGTGCCAGCAGCGTAGCTCTCCTTGATACGCAGTATTTT
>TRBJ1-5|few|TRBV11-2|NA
CASSLGPGGRGNQPQHF
TGTGCCAGCAGCTTAGGCCCCGGGGGAAGGGGCAATCAGCCCCAGCATTTT
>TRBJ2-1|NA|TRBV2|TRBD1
CASSAWTRTGFTYNEQFF
TGTGCCAGCAGTGCCTGGACTCGGACAGGGTTTACCTACAATGAGCAGTTCTTC
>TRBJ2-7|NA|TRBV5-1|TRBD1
CASSRDRGGYEQYF
TGCGCCAGCAGCAGGGACAGGGGTGGCTACGAGCAGTACTTC
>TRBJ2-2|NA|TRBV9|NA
CASSVDGKATGELFF
TGTGCCAGCAGCGTAGACGGTAAAGCGACCGGGGAGCTGTTTTTT
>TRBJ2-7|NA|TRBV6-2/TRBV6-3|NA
CASSYGGASNEQYF
TGTGCCAGCAGTTACGGGGGGGCGTCTAACGAGCAGTACTTC
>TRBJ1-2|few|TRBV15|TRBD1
CATSGDRAYGYTF
TGTGCCACCAGCGGAGACAGGGCCTATGGCTACACCTTC
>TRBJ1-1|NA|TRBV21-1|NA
CASSHSRGIEAFF
TGTGCCAGCAGCCACTCGCGGGGGATTGAAGCTTTCTTT
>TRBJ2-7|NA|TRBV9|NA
CASSASGDPSYEQYF
TGTGCCAGCAGCGCGTCAGGGGACCCCTCCTACGAGCAGTACTTC
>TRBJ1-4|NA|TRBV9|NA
CASSATSGGVSEKLFF
TGTGCCAGCAGCGCCACTTCCGGGGGGGTTAGTGAAAAACTGTTTTTT
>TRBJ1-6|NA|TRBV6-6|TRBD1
CASSSGQGGSPLHF
TGTGCCAGCAGTTCGGGACAGGGAGGGTCACCCCTCCACTTT
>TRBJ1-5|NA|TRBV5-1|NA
CASSLEGAPSQPQHF
TGCGCCAGCAGCTTGGAAGGAGCTCCCAGCCAGCCCCAGCATTTT
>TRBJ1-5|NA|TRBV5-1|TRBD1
CASSFFPGGRAVSNQPQHF
TGCGCCAGCAGCTTTTTTCCAGGGGGACGAGCTGTTAGCAATCAGCCCCAGCATTTT
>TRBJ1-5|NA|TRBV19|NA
CASARVSGQPQHF
TGTGCCAGTGCACGGGTGAGTGGACAGCCCCAGCATTTT
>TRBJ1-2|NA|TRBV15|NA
CATSRERIGYTF
TGTGCCACCAGCAGAGAGAGGATTGGCTACACCTTC
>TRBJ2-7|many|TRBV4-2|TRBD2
CASSQGPSGGYEQYF
TGTGCCAGCAGCCAAGGTCCTAGCGGGGGGTACGAGCAGTACTTC
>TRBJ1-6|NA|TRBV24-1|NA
CATSDSGGPLGYNSPLHF
TGTGCCACCAGTGACTCGGGGGGACCCCTAGGGTATAATTCACCCCTCCACTTT
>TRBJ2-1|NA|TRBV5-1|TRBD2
CASSPGGGLAGLNEQFF
TGCGCCAGCAGCCCCGGGGGTGGGCTAGCGGGCCTTAATGAGCAGTTCTTC
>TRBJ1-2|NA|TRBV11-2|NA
CASSSRDKAMGYTF
TGTGCCAGCAGCTCCCGGGACAAGGCCATGGGCTACACCTTC
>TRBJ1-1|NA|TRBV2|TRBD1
CASSVGQGNTEAFF
TGTGCCAGCAGTGTAGGACAGGGAAACACTGAAGCTTTCTTT
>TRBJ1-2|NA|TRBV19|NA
CASSTHRDYTF
TGTGCCAGTAGTACACACAGGGACTACACCTTC
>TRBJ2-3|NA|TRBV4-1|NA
CASSQVASQSWRADTQYF
TGCGCCAGCAGCCAAGTCGCAAGTCAGTCCTGGAGGGCAGATACGCAGTATTTT